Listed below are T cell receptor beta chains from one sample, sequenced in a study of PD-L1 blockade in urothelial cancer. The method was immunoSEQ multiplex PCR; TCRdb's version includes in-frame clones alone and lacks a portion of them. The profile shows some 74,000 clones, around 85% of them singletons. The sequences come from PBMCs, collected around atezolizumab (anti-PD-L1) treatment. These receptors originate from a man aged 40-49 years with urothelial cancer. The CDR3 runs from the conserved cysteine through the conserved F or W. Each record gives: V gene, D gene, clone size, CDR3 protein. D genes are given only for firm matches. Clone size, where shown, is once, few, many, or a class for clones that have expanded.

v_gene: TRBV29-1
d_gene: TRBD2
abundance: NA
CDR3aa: CSAGLAGIKGETQYF

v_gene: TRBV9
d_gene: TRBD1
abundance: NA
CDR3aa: CASSAPTGGRYNEQFF

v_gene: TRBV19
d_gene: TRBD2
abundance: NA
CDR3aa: CASSHSGRGEEQFF

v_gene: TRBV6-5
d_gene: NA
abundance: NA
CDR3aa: CASAQGLSGNTIYF

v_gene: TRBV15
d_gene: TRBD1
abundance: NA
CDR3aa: CATSATPSGTGTGEQYF

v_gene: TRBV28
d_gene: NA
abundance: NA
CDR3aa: CASTGVNYGYTF

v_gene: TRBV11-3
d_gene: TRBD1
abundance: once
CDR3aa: CASSRTGSQGYNEQFF

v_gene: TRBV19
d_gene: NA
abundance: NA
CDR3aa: CASSVQGWGGYTF

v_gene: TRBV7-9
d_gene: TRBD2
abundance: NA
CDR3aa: CASSLPPRGETDTQYF

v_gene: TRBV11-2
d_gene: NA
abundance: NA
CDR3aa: CASRGRSYGYTF

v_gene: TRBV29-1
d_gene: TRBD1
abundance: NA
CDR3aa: CSGTGTGGTEAFF

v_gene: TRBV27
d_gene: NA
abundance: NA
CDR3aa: CASSSSNVPNRAREQYF

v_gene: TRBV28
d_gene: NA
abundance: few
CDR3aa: CASSPRGNYGYTF

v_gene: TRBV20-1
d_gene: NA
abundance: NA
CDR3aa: CSAKQGHEQYF

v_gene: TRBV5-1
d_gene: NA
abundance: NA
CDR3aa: CASRTDFQETQYF

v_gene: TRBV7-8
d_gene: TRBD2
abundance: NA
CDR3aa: CASSLALAGVYEQYF

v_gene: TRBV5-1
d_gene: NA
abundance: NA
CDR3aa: CASSLAGDTEAFF

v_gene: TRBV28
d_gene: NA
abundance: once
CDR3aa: CASRTQEGGKGYTF

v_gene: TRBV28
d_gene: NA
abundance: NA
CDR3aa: CASSFGGQRGQPQHF

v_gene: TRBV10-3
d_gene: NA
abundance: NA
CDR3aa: CAIREPSSADTEAFF

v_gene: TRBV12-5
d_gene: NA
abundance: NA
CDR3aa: CASASGGYGSQPQHF

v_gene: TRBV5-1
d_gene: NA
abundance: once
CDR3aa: CASSLGGAPTNYEQYF

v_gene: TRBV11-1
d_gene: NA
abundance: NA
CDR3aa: CASSRTANYGYTF

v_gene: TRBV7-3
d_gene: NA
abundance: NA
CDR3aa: CASSSTRGIGYEQYF

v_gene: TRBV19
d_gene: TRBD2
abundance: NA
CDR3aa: CASRPGGSRTDTQYF

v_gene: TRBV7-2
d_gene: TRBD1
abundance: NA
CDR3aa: CASSRPTGAGANVLTF

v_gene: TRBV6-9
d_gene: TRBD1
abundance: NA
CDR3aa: CASGKGQGYNEQFF

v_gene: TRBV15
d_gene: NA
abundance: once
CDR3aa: CATSRDNQGTWQFF

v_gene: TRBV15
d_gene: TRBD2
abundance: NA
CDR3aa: CATSRGTSGRHEQYF

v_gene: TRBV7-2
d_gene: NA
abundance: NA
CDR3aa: CASSLVIRFGSEQFF

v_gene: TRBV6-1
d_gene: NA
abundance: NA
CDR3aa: CASPGGPYTEAFF

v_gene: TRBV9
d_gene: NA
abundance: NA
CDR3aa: CASSVATSTDTQYF

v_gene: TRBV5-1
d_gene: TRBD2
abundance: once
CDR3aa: CASMEGTSGRTETQYF

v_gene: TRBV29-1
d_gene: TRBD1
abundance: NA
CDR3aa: CSANKDRFEAFF

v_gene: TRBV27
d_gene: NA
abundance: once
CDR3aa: CASSPSLGASTDTQYF

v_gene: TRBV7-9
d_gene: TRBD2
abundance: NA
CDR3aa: CASSLRGASGRDEQFF

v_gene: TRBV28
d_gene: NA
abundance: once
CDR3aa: CASSLSSPSSYEQYF

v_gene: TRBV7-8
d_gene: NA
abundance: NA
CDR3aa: CASVRSFSYNEQFF

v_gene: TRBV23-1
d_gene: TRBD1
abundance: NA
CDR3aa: CASNTGGDTQYF

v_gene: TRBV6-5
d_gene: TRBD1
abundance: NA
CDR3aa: CASSSPPGQQETQYF

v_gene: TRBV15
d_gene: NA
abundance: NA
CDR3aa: CATRGVRLEGRVDEQFF

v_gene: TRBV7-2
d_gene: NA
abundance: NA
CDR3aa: CASSLSLQGNGYTF

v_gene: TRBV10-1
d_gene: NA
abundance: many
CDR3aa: CASSESGQPQHF

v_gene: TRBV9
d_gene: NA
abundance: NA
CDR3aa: CASTRDMNTGELFF

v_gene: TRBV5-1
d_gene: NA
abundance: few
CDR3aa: CASSLVSGTTEAFF

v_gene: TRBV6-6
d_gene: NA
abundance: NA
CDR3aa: CASSYSSETQYF

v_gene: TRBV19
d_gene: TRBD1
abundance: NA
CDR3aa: CASSLQGVGNTIYF

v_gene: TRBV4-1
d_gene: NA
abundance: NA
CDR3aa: CASRKSGGTGELFF

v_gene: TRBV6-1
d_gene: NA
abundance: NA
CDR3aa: CASSEQDNSNQPQHF

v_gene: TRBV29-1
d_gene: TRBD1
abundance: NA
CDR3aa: CSADRGGNTEAFF

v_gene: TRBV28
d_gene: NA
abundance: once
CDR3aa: CASSLGGWGTEAFF

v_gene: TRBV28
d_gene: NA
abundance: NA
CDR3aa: CASSFGAHRLPNYGYTF

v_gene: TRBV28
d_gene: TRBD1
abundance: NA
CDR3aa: CASSLLRPGDREAETQYF

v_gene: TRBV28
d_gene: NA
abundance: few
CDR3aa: CASSVAYEQFF

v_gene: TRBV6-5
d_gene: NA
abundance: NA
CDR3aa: CASSLDGSSYNEQFF

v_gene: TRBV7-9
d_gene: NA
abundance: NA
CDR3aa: CASSLVLQSTDTQYF

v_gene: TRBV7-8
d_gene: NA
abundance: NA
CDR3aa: CASSPWMGAYYGYTF